This T cell receptor beta chain was profiled in a study of blood T cell repertoires in COVID-19. About the research overall: Sources were T cells, B-cell-depleted T cells, or PBMCs; the material itself was cDNA or gDNA.

Libraries were prepared by immunoSEQ multiplex PCR; TCRdb keeps only in-frame clonotypes and omits some of them. This repertoire shows about 200,000 clones, approximately 89% found once; its top ten account for around 4.8%. The CDR3 contains 15 residues. CDR1 is MNHEY and CDR2 is SMNVEV in the germline V gene (reference sequence). V lost 5 bases and J lost 8, with 21 bases in between. The chain combines TRBV27 with TRBJ1-2; no firm D call. This clonotype originated in a middle-aged woman with acute or convalescent COVID-19. Sequencing was performed on peripheral blood. CDR3 residues: CASSPRTEAGLGYTF. CDR3 in DNA: TGTGCCAGCAGTCCCCGGACGGAGGCGGGCCTCGGCTACACCTTC.